A selection of T cell receptor beta chains follows, all from one sample in a study of metastatic and nonmetastatic thyroid tumors. From the PCR reads, TCRdb re-called clones with MiXCR. The sample records about 43,000 clones, under 4% being singletons. Sequencing was carried out using blood. The receptors here all came from a female donor with papillary thyroid cancer or a benign thyroid nodule (not recorded which). Some clones in this sample may be carry-over from other donors' samples. CDR3s include the opening cysteine and the closing phenylalanine or tryptophan. D genes are given only for firm matches. Clone sizes are given selectively: once, few, many, or a class where the clone is expanded.

V gene: TRBV25-1
D gene: TRBD2
J gene: TRBJ2-3
clone size: many
CDR3 DNA: TGTGCCAGCAGTGAATGGAGCGGGAGGGCAGATACGCAGTATTTT
CDR3 protein: CASSEWSGRADTQYF

V gene: TRBV6-5
D gene: NA
J gene: TRBJ2-2
clone size: few
CDR3 DNA: TGTGCCAGCAGATACTCGGAACAGGGGGCCCTAGCGGGATGTGGGACCGGGGAGCTGTTTTTT
CDR3 protein: CASRYSEQGALAGCGTGELFF

V gene: TRBV7-9
D gene: NA
J gene: TRBJ2-3
clone size: many
CDR3 DNA: TGTGCCAGCAGCTTATATGAAGGAGATACGCAGTATTTT
CDR3 protein: CASSLYEGDTQYF

V gene: TRBV6-2/TRBV6-3
D gene: NA
J gene: TRBJ1-1
clone size: NA
CDR3 DNA: TGTGCCAGCAGGATCCAATCGGGCACTGAAGCTTTCTTT
CDR3 protein: CASRIQSGTEAFF

V gene: TRBV4-3
D gene: NA
J gene: TRBJ2-6
clone size: few
CDR3 DNA: TGCGCCAGCAGCCAAGAAGCCGGATACTCTGGGGCCAACGTCCTGACTTTC
CDR3 protein: CASSQEAGYSGANVLTF

V gene: TRBV2
D gene: NA
J gene: TRBJ2-1
clone size: NA
CDR3 DNA: TGTGCCAGCAGTGAAACGGCAGGGTTAGGTCTCAATGATCAGTTCTTC
CDR3 protein: CASSETAGLGLNDQFF

V gene: TRBV5-1
D gene: TRBD2
J gene: TRBJ2-5
clone size: NA
CDR3 DNA: TGCGCCAGCAGCCGGGCTAGACTAGCGGGGACCCAGTACTTC
CDR3 protein: CASSRARLAGTQYF

V gene: TRBV14
D gene: NA
J gene: TRBJ1-2
clone size: many
CDR3 DNA: TGTGCCAGCAGCCAATCGGGACCGACTAACTATGGCTACACCTTC
CDR3 protein: CASSQSGPTNYGYTF

V gene: TRBV2
D gene: NA
J gene: TRBJ2-1
clone size: NA
CDR3 DNA: TGTGCCAGCAGTCGTGCACCCAATGAGCAGTTCTTC
CDR3 protein: CASSRAPNEQFF

V gene: TRBV11-2
D gene: NA
J gene: TRBJ2-5
clone size: many
CDR3 DNA: TGTGCCAGCAGCTTATCAACAGGGATGGGCCAAGAGACCCAGTACTTC
CDR3 protein: CASSLSTGMGQETQYF

V gene: TRBV11-2
D gene: NA
J gene: TRBJ2-7
clone size: NA
CDR3 DNA: TGCGCCAGCAGATTGGCAGGGAGACCCTACGAGCAGTACTTC
CDR3 protein: CASRLAGRPYEQYF

V gene: TRBV5-1
D gene: NA
J gene: TRBJ1-1
clone size: many
CDR3 DNA: TGCGCCAGCAGCTTGGGCGGCAGGGAGAACACTGAAGCTTTCTTT
CDR3 protein: CASSLGGRENTEAFF

V gene: TRBV11-2
D gene: TRBD2
J gene: TRBJ2-1
clone size: many
CDR3 DNA: TGTGCCAGCAGCTTAGTGGCTAGCGGTTCCTACAATGAGCAGTTCTTC
CDR3 protein: CASSLVASGSYNEQFF

V gene: TRBV20-1
D gene: TRBD1
J gene: TRBJ2-1
clone size: NA
CDR3 DNA: TGCAGTGCTAGACCGGGACAGGGTTTTCGTCTCGGGGGTAATGAGCAGTTCTTC
CDR3 protein: CSARPGQGFRLGGNEQFF

V gene: TRBV5-1
D gene: TRBD1
J gene: TRBJ1-3
clone size: few
CDR3 DNA: TGCGCCAGCAGCCCGGACAGGGTCTCTGGAAACACCATATATTTT
CDR3 protein: CASSPDRVSGNTIYF

V gene: TRBV20-1
D gene: TRBD2
J gene: TRBJ2-1
clone size: few
CDR3 DNA: TGCAGTGCTAGGCCGGGACTAGCGGGAGGGGTCTATGAGCAGTTCTTC
CDR3 protein: CSARPGLAGGVYEQFF

V gene: TRBV6-5
D gene: TRBD2
J gene: TRBJ2-5
clone size: NA
CDR3 DNA: TGTGCCAGCAGTTACGTGGGACTAGCGGGGGAGTACCAAGAGACCCAGTACTTC
CDR3 protein: CASSYVGLAGEYQETQYF

V gene: TRBV6-5
D gene: NA
J gene: TRBJ2-2
clone size: many
CDR3 DNA: TGTGCCAGCAGTTACAACGGTAACACCGGGGAGCTGTTTTTT
CDR3 protein: CASSYNGNTGELFF

V gene: TRBV19
D gene: TRBD1
J gene: TRBJ2-7
clone size: NA
CDR3 DNA: TGTGCCAGTAGTATGTGGGACAGACCTGACGAGCAGTACTTC
CDR3 protein: CASSMWDRPDEQYF

V gene: TRBV5-1
D gene: TRBD1
J gene: TRBJ2-7
clone size: many
CDR3 DNA: TGCGCCAGCAGCTTGGCTTTAGGGGGCGCGTACGAGCAGTACTTC
CDR3 protein: CASSLALGGAYEQYF

V gene: TRBV5-1
D gene: TRBD1
J gene: TRBJ1-1
clone size: NA
CDR3 DNA: TGCGCCGGCAGCACCCAGGGGGACCCAAACACTGAAGCTTTCTTT
CDR3 protein: CAGSTQGDPNTEAFF

V gene: TRBV30
D gene: TRBD1
J gene: TRBJ2-7
clone size: many
CDR3 DNA: TGTGCCTGGAGTCACGACAGGGAACCCTACGAGCAGTACTTC
CDR3 protein: CAWSHDREPYEQYF

V gene: TRBV6-1
D gene: NA
J gene: TRBJ1-5
clone size: NA
CDR3 DNA: TGTGCCAGCAGCTCACGATCCGGTGGCAATCAGCCCCAGCATTTT
CDR3 protein: CASSSRSGGNQPQHF

V gene: TRBV2
D gene: TRBD1
J gene: TRBJ1-1
clone size: many
CDR3 DNA: TGTGCCAGCAGTGACAGGGGGCGCGGTGAAGCTTTCTTT
CDR3 protein: CASSDRGRGEAFF

V gene: TRBV2
D gene: TRBD1
J gene: TRBJ1-2
clone size: few
CDR3 DNA: TGTGCCAGCAATGAAGTAGTTTTTTGGGACAGGGGAATGCGTGGCTACACCTTC
CDR3 protein: CASNEVVFWDRGMRGYTF

V gene: TRBV7-3
D gene: NA
J gene: TRBJ2-7
clone size: NA
CDR3 DNA: TGTGCCAGCAGCCGCGGGACGGGATCCTACGAGCAGTACTTC
CDR3 protein: CASSRGTGSYEQYF

V gene: TRBV7-8
D gene: NA
J gene: TRBJ2-5
clone size: NA
CDR3 DNA: TGTTCCAGCAGCTTAGGACCACATGGAGAGACCCAGTACTTC
CDR3 protein: CSSSLGPHGETQYF

V gene: TRBV15
D gene: NA
J gene: TRBJ2-2
clone size: many
CDR3 DNA: TGTGCCACCAGCAAGACGGACCAAGATCCCCCCGGGGAGCTGTTTTTT
CDR3 protein: CATSKTDQDPPGELFF

V gene: TRBV19
D gene: TRBD1
J gene: TRBJ2-3
clone size: few
CDR3 DNA: TGTGCCAGTGGTACAGGGGGGTGGAGAACAGATACGCAGTATTTT
CDR3 protein: CASGTGGWRTDTQYF

V gene: TRBV28
D gene: NA
J gene: TRBJ2-3
clone size: few
CDR3 DNA: TGTGCCAGCAGTGCTCCGGGTATCACAGATACGCAGTATTTT
CDR3 protein: CASSAPGITDTQYF

V gene: TRBV7-7
D gene: TRBD1
J gene: TRBJ2-6
clone size: few
CDR3 DNA: TGTGCTAGCAGCCCTGGGACAGGGAAATCTGGGGCCAACGTCCTGACTTTC
CDR3 protein: CASSPGTGKSGANVLTF

V gene: TRBV10-3
D gene: NA
J gene: TRBJ1-1
clone size: many
CDR3 DNA: TGTGCCACGACGACGCCAGGGGTGAACACTGAAGCTTTCTTT
CDR3 protein: CATTTPGVNTEAFF

V gene: TRBV24-1
D gene: TRBD1
J gene: TRBJ2-5
clone size: few
CDR3 DNA: TGTGCCACCAGTGATCCCGAAAGGACAGGGAAGGAGACCCAGTACTTC
CDR3 protein: CATSDPERTGKETQYF

V gene: TRBV5-8
D gene: TRBD2
J gene: TRBJ2-1
clone size: many
CDR3 DNA: TGTGCCAGCAGAAGAACCCCTAGCGGAACCTACAATGAGCAGTTCTTC
CDR3 protein: CASRRTPSGTYNEQFF

V gene: TRBV30
D gene: NA
J gene: TRBJ2-7
clone size: many
CDR3 DNA: TGTGCCTCCACCGGGACTGGAAGCTCCTACGAGCAGTACTTC
CDR3 protein: CASTGTGSSYEQYF

V gene: TRBV7-3
D gene: NA
J gene: TRBJ2-5
clone size: many
CDR3 DNA: TGTGCCAGCTCTCGAGGGATAGGGGAGACCCAGTACTTC
CDR3 protein: CASSRGIGETQYF

V gene: TRBV28
D gene: NA
J gene: TRBJ2-7
clone size: NA
CDR3 DNA: TGTGCCAGCAGTTTAAACTCGCGCGAGCAGTACTTC
CDR3 protein: CASSLNSREQYF

V gene: TRBV3-1
D gene: TRBD2
J gene: TRBJ2-3
clone size: many
CDR3 DNA: TGTGCCAGCAGCCAAGATCTTGGAGCGGGAGCCCAGGATACGCAGTATTTT
CDR3 protein: CASSQDLGAGAQDTQYF

V gene: TRBV5-1
D gene: NA
J gene: TRBJ1-2
clone size: NA
CDR3 DNA: TGCGCCAGCAGCCCTGGGAGAGGAGGGAGTCTTTTTAACTATGGCTACACCTTC
CDR3 protein: CASSPGRGGSLFNYGYTF

V gene: TRBV7-3
D gene: NA
J gene: TRBJ1-1
clone size: NA
CDR3 DNA: TGTGCCAGCAGCCAGGTTGCGAGCACTGAAGCTTTCTTT
CDR3 protein: CASSQVASTEAFF

V gene: TRBV28
D gene: TRBD2
J gene: TRBJ2-3
clone size: few
CDR3 DNA: TGTGCCAGCAGTCCCCTCGGGGGGACTAGCACAGATACGCAGTATTTT
CDR3 protein: CASSPLGGTSTDTQYF

V gene: TRBV27
D gene: NA
J gene: TRBJ2-3
clone size: many
CDR3 DNA: TGTGCCAGCAGTTTAAGGGGCTCCAGCACAGATACGCAGTATTTT
CDR3 protein: CASSLRGSSTDTQYF

V gene: TRBV5-8
D gene: TRBD2
J gene: TRBJ2-3
clone size: many
CDR3 DNA: TGTGCCAGCAGCTTAGGACTAGCGGGACCGAACACAGATACGCAGTATTTT
CDR3 protein: CASSLGLAGPNTDTQYF

V gene: TRBV2
D gene: NA
J gene: TRBJ1-2
clone size: NA
CDR3 DNA: TGTGCCAGCAGGCGGGACGTAAACTATGGCTACACCTTC
CDR3 protein: CASRRDVNYGYTF

V gene: TRBV9
D gene: NA
J gene: TRBJ2-1
clone size: NA
CDR3 DNA: TGTGCCAGCAGCGGCTCCCATACGAGCTACTACAATGAGAGGTTCTTC
CDR3 protein: CASSGSHTSYYNERFF

V gene: TRBV4-1
D gene: TRBD2
J gene: TRBJ2-5
clone size: many
CDR3 DNA: TGCGCCAGCAGCCAAGAAGGGCGGACTAGCGGGAGGGGAGAGACCCAGTACTTC
CDR3 protein: CASSQEGRTSGRGETQYF

V gene: TRBV19
D gene: NA
J gene: TRBJ1-1
clone size: NA
CDR3 DNA: TGTGCCAGTACCACCACAGGGAACACTGAAGCTTTCTTT
CDR3 protein: CASTTTGNTEAFF

V gene: TRBV6-1
D gene: NA
J gene: TRBJ2-1
clone size: NA
CDR3 DNA: TGTGCCAGCAGTGAAGACAGGGACTCCTACAATGAGCAGTTCTTC
CDR3 protein: CASSEDRDSYNEQFF

V gene: TRBV6-4
D gene: TRBD2
J gene: TRBJ2-1
clone size: many
CDR3 DNA: TGTGCCAGCAGTCCGAGCGGGAGTTCAAATGAGCAGTTCTTC
CDR3 protein: CASSPSGSSNEQFF